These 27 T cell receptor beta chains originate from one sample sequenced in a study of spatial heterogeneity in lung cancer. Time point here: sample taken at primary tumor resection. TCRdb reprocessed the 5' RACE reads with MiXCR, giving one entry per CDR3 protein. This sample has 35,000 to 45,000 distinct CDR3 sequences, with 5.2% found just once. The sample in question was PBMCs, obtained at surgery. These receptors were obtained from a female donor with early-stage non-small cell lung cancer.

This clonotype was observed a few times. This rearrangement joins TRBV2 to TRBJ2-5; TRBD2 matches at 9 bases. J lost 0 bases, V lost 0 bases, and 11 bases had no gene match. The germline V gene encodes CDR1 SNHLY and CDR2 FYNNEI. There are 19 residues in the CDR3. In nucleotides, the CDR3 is TGTGCCAGCAGTGAAGCGCCATTTAGCGGGGGCGGGTACCAAGAGACCCAGTACTTC. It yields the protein CASSEAPFSGGGYQETQYF.

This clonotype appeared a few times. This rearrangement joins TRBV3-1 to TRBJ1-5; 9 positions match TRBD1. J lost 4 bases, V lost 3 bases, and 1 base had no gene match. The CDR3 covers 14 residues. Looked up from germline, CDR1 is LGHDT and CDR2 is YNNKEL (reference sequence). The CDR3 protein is CASSQGQGNQPQHF. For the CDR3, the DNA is TGTGCCAGCAGCCAGGGACAGGGTAATCAGCCCCAGCATTTT.

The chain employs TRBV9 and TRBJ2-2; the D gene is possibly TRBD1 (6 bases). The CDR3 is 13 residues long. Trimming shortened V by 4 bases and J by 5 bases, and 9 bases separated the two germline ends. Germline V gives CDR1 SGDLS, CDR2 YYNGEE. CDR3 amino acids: CASSLDRTGELFF. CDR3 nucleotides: TGTGCCAGCAGCCTCGACAGGACCGGGGAGCTGTTTTTT.

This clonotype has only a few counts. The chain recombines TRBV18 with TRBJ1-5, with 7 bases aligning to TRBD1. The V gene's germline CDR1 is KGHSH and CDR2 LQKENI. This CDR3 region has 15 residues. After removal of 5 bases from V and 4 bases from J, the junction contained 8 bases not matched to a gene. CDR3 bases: TGTGCCAGCTCATCGACCGGGACAGAGAATCAGCCCCAGCATTTT. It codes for CASSSTGTENQPQHF.

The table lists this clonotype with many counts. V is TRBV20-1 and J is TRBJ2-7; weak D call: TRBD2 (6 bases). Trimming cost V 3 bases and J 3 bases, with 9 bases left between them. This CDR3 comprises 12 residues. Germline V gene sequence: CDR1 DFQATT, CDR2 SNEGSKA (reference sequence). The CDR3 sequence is CSASTSNYEQYF. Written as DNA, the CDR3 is TGCAGTGCTAGCACTAGCAACTACGAGCAGTACTTC.

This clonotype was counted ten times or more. The DNA of the CDR3 is TGCAGTGCTAGGTGTGGGGATGGATGCTACACCTTC. Its protein is CSARCGDGCYTF. This chain connects TRBV20-1 to TRBJ1-2; D not certain. The V end lost 3 bases, the J end lost 9 bases, and 14 bases lay between the germline ends. CDR3 length: 12 amino acids. CDR1 is DFQATT and CDR2 is SNEGSKA in the germline V gene (reference sequence).

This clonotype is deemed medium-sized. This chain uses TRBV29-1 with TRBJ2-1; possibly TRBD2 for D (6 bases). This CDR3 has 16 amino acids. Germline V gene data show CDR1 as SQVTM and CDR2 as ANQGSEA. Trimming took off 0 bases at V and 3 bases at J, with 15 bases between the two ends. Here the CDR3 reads CSVEEGDGRGYNEQFF. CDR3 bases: TGCAGCGTTGAAGAGGGCGATGGGCGGGGCTACAATGAGCAGTTCTTC.

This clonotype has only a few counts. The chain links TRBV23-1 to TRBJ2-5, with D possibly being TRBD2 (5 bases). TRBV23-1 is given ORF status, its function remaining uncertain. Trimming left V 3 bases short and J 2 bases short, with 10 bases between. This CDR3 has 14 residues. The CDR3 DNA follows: TGCGCCAGCAGTCATGAGGGCACGCAAGAGACCCAGTACTTC. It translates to CASSHEGTQETQYF.

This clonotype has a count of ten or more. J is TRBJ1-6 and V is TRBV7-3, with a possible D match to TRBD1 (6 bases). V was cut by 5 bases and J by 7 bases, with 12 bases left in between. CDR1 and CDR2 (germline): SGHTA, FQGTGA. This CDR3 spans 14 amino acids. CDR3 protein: CASSASGQNSPLHF. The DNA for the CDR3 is TGTGCCAGCAGCGCATCTGGACAGAATTCACCCCTCCACTTT.

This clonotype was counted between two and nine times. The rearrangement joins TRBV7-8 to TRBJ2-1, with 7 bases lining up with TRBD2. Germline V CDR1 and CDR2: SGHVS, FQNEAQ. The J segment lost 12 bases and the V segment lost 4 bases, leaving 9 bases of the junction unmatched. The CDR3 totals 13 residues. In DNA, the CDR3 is TGTGCCAGCAGCTCCCCCCGGGAGGAGGGGCAGTTCTTC. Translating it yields CASSSPREEGQFF. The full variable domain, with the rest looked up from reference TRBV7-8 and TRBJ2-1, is GAGVSQSPRYKVAKRGQDVALRCDPISGHVSLFWYQQALGQGPEFLTYFQNEAQLDKSGLPSDRFFAERPEGSVSTLKIQRTQQEDSAVYLCASSSPREEGQFFGPGTRLTVL.

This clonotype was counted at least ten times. The CDR3 region has the DNA TGTGCCAGCAGCTCGGTTAACACTGAAGCTTTCTTT. Protein product: CASSSVNTEAFF. This chain uses TRBV7-8 with TRBJ1-1; D remains unclear. Germline-derived CDR1 and CDR2 are SGHVS and FQNEAQ. This CDR3 is 12 amino acids long. With 4 bases removed from V and 2 bases from J, the gap between germline ends came to 5 bases. Looking up the rest from reference TRBV7-8 and TRBJ1-1 gives the full variable domain: GAGVSQSPRYKVAKRGQDVALRCDPISGHVSLFWYQQALGQGPEFLTYFQNEAQLDKSGLPSDRFFAERPEGSVSTLKIQRTQQEDSAVYLCASSSVNTEAFFGQGTRLTVV.

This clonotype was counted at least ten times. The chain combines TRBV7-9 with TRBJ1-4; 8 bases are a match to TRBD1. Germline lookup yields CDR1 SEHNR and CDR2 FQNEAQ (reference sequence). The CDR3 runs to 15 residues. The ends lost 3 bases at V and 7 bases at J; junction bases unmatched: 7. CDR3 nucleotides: TGTGCCAGCAGCTTTCAGCCAGGGGGCCGTGAAAAACTGTTTTTT. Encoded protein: CASSFQPGGREKLFF.

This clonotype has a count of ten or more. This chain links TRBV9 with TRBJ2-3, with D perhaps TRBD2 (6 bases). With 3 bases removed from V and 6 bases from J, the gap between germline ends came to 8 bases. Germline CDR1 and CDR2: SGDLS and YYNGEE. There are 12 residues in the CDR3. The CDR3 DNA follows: TGTGCCAGCAGCGCGAGCGGGGATACGCAGTATTTT. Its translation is CASSASGDTQYF. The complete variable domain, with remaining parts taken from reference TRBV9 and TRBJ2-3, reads DSGVTQTPKHLITATGQRVTLRCSPRSGDLSVYWYQQSLDQGLQFLIQYYNGEERAKGNILERFSAQQFPDLHSELNLSSLELGDSALYFCASSASGDTQYFGPGTRLTVL.

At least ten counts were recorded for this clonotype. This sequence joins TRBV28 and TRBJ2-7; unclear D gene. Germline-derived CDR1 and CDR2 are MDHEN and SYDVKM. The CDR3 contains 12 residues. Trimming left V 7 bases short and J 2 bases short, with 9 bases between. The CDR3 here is CASMQATYEQYF. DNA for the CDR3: TGTGCCAGCATGCAGGCGACCTACGAGCAGTACTTC.

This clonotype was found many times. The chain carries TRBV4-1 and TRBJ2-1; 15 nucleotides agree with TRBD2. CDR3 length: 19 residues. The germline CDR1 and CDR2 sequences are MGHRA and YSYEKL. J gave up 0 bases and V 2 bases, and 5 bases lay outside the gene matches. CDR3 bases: TGCGCCAGCAGCCAACCCGGACTAGCGGGGGGGAGCTCCTACAATGAGCAGTTCTTC. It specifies CASSQPGLAGGSSYNEQFF.

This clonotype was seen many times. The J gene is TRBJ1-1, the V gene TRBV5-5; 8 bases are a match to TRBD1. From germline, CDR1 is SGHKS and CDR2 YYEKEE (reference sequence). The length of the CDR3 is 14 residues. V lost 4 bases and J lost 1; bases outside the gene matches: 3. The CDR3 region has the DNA TGTGCCAGCAGCAAAGGACAGGGGAACACTGAAGCTTTCTTT. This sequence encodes CASSKGQGNTEAFF.

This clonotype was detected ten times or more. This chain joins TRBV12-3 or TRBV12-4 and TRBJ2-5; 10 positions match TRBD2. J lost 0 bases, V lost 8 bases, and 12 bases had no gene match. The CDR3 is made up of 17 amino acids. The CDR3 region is CASRSDSGGSYQETQYF. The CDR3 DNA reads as TGTGCCAGCCGATCGGATAGCGGGGGGTCGTACCAAGAGACCCAGTACTTC.

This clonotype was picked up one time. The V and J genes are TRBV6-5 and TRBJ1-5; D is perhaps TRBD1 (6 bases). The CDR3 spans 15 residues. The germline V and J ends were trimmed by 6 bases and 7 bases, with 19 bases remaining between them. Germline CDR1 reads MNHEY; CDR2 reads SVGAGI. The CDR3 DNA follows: TGTGCCAGCAGACAGACAGGCGTCGGGGGACAGCCCCAGCATTTT. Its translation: CASRQTGVGGQPQHF.

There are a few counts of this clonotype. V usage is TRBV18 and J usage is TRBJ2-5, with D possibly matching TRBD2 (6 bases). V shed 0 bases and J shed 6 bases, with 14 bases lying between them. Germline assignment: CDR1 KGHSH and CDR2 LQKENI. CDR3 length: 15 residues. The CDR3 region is CASSPPRLGIKTQYF. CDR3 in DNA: TGTGCCAGCTCACCACCGAGACTAGGTATAAAGACCCAGTACTTC.

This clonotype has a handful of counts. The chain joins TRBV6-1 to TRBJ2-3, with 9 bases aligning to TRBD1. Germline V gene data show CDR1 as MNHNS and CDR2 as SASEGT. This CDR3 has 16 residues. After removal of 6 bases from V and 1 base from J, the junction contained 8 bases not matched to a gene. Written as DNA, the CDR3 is TGTGCCAGCAGGCTCTTCCGGACAGGGGGCACAGATACGCAGTATTTT. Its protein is CASRLFRTGGTDTQYF.

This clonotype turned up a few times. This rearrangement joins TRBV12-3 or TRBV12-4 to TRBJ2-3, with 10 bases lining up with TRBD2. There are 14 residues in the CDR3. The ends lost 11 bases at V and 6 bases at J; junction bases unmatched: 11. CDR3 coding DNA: TGTGCCTCCCAGGCTAGCGGGGGCCACGATACGCAGTATTTT. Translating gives CASQASGGHDTQYF.

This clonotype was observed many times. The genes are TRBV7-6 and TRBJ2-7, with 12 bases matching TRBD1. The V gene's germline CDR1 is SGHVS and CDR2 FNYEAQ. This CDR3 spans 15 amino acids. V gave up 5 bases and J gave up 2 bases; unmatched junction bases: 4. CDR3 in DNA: TGTGCCAGCAGCCTGGGACAGGGGGCCCCCTACGAGCAGTACTTC. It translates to CASSLGQGAPYEQYF.

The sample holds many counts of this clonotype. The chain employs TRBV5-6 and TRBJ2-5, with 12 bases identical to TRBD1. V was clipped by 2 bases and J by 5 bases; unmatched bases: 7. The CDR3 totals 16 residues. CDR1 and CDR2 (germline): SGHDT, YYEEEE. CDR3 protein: CASSFFGTGGFETQYF. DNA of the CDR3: TGTGCCAGCAGCTTCTTCGGGACAGGGGGCTTTGAGACCCAGTACTTC.

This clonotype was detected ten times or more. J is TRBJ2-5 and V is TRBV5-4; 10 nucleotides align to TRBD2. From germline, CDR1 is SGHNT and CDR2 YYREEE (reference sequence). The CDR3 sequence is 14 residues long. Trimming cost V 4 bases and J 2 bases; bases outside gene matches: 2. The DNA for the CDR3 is TGTGCCAGCAGCCGAGCGGGGGGGCAAGAGACCCAGTACTTC. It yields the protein CASSRAGGQETQYF. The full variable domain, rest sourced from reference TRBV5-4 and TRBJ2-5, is ETGVTQSPTHLIKTRGQQVTLRCSSQSGHNTVSWYQQALGQGPQFIFQYYREEENGRGNFPPRFSGLQFPNYSSELNVNALELDDSALYLCASSRAGGQETQYFGPGTRLLVL.

The CDR3 sequence: CASSHVQASYGYTF. The DNA of the CDR3 is TGTGCCAGCAGCCATGTACAGGCCTCCTATGGCTACACCTTC. The chain recombines TRBV3-1 with TRBJ1-2, with D perhaps matching TRBD1 (5 bases). Trimming took 3 bases from V and 4 from J, leaving 12 bases between them. CDR1 is LGHDT, CDR2 YNNKEL, per germline (reference sequence). The CDR3 totals 14 residues.

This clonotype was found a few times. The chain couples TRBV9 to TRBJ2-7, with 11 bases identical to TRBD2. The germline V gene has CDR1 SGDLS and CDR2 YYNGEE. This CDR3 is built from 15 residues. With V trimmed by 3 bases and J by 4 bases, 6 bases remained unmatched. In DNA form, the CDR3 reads TGTGCCAGCAGCGAGAGTACTAGCGGGGGTTACGAGCAGTACTTC. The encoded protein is CASSESTSGGYEQYF.

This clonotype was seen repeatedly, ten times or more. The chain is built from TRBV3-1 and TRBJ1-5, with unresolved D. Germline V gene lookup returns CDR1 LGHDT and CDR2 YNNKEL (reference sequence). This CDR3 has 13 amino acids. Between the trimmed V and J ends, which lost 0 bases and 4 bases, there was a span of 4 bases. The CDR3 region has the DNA TGTGCCAGCAGCCAAGATATAAATCAGCCCCAGCATTTT. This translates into CASSQDINQPQHF.